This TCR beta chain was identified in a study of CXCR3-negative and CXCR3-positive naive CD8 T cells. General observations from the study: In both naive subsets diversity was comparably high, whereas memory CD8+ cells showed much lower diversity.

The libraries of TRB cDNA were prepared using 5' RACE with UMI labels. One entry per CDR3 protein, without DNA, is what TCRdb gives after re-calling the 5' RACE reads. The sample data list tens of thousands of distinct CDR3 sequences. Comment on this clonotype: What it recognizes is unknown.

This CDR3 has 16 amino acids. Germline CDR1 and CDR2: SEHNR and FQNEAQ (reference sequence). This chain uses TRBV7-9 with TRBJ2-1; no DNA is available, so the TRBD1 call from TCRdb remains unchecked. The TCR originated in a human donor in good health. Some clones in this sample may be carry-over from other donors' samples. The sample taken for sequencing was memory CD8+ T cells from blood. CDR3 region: CASSGTGVKFIHEQFF.